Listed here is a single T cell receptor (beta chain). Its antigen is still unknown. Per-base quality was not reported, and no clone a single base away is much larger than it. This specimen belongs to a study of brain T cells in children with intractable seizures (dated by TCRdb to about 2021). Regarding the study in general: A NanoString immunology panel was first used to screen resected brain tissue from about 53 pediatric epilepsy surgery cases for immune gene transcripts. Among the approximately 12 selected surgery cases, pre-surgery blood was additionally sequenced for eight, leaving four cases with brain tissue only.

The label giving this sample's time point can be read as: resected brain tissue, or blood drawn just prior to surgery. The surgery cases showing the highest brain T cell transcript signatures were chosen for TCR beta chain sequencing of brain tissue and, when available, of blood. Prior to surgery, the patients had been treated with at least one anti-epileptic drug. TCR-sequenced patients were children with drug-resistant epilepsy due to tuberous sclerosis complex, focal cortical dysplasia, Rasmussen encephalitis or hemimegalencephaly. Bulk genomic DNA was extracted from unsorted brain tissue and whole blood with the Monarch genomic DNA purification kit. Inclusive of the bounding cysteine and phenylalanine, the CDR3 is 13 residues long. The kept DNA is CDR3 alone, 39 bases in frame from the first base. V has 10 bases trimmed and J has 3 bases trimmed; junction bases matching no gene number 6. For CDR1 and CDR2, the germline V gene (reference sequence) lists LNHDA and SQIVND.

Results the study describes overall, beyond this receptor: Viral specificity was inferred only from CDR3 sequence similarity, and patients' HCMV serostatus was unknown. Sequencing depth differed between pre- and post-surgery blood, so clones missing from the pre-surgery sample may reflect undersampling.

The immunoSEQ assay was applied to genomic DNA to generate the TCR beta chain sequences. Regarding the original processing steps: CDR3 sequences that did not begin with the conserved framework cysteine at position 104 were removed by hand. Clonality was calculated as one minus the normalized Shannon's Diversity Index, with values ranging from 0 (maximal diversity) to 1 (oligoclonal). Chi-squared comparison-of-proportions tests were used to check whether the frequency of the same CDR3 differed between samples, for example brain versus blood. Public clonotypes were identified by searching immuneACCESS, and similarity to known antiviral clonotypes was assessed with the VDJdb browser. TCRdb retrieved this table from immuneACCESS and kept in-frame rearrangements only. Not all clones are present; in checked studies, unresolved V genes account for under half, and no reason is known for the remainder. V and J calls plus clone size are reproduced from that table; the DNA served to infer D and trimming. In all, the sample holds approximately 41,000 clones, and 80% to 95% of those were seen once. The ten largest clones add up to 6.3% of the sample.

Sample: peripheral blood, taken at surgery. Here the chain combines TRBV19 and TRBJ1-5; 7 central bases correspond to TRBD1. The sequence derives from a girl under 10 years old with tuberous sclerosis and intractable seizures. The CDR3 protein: CATQTGFNQPQHF. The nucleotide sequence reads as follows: TGTGCCACTCAGACAGGGTTCAATCAGCCCCAGCATTTT. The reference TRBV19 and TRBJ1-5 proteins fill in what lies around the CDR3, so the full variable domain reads DGGITQSPKYLFRKEGQNVTLSCEQNLNHDAMYWYRQDPGQGLRLIYYSQIVNDFQKGDIAEGYSVSREKKESFPLTVTSAQKNPTAFYLCATQTGFNQPQHFGDGTRLSIL.